Presented here are 27 T cell receptor beta chains from one specimen sequenced in a study of T cell changes during pregnancy in multiple sclerosis. Here immunoSEQ multiplex PCR was the method, and the copy in TCRdb shows in-frame clones only, minus some. The sample lists about 100,000 clones, approximately 94% occurring once. Here the sequenced sample was peripheral blood, taken after pregnancy. The receptor set was obtained from a female donor with multiple sclerosis, enrolled in a pregnancy study.

The chain combines TRBV6-4 with TRBJ2-2; weak D call: TRBD2 (7 bases). V was cut by 5 bases and J by 5 bases, with 12 bases left in between. Germline V gene lookup returns CDR1 MRHNA and CDR2 SNTAGT. This CDR3 spans 14 amino acids. This CDR3 is CASSRGGATGELFF. CDR3 bases: TGTGCCAGCAGTAGGGGGGGCGCAACCGGGGAGCTGTTTTTT.

V and J are TRBV6-1 and TRBJ2-7; 7 bases map to TRBD1. Germline V gene data show CDR1 as MNHNS and CDR2 as SASEGT. V shed 2 bases, J shed 2 bases, and the junction held 6 bases outside the gene matches. The CDR3 sequence is 15 residues long. Written as DNA, the CDR3 is TGTGCCAGCAGTGAAAGGTCAGGGGGAGCCTACGAGCAGTACTTC. It encodes CASSERSGGAYEQYF.

This clone has only one observation. CDR3 region: CASSQDPSFIHYYEQYF. CDR3 DNA sequence: TGTGCCAGCAGCCAAGATCCATCCTTTATACATTACTACGAGCAGTACTTC. This chain uses TRBV14 with TRBJ2-7; no firm D call. V gave up 0 bases and J gave up 3 bases, with 18 bases separating them. Germline CDR1 SGHDN, CDR2 FVKESK. This CDR3 region has 17 residues.

The chain employs TRBV7-9 and TRBJ2-7; D ambiguous. The CDR3 totals 14 residues. Trimming removed 2 bases at V and 1 base at J, with 9 bases between. The germline V gene encodes CDR1 SEHNR and CDR2 FQNEAQ (reference sequence). Here the CDR3 reads CASSLSQTSYEQYF. The CDR3 DNA reads as TGTGCCAGCAGCTTATCCCAGACATCCTACGAGCAGTACTTC.

This chain links TRBV5-1 with TRBJ2-1, with TRBD1 matching over 7 bases. Trimming at V came to 5 bases and at J to 4 bases, leaving 9 bases not matched to a gene. Germline lookup yields CDR1 SGHRS and CDR2 YFSETQ. CDR3 size: 15 residues. This CDR3 is CASSRDRDVYNEQFF. As DNA, the CDR3 is TGCGCCAGCAGTCGTGACAGGGACGTATACAATGAGCAGTTCTTC. Full variable domain (remainder filled in from reference TRBV5-1 and TRBJ2-1): KAGVTQTPRYLIKTRGQQVTLSCSPISGHRSVSWYQQTPGQGLQFLFEYFSETQRNKGNFPGRFSGRQFSNSRSEMNVSTLELGDSALYLCASSRDRDVYNEQFFGPGTRLTVL.

This clone showed up just once. This chain joins TRBV6-1 and TRBJ2-7; D remains unclear. The CDR3 totals 16 residues. Germline CDR1 MNHNS, CDR2 SASEGT. The germline V and J ends were trimmed by 2 bases and 0 bases, with 14 bases remaining between them. Written as DNA, the CDR3 is TGTGCCAGCAGTGAATTGGTCGCGGTCAGCTCCTACGAGCAGTACTTC. It specifies CASSELVAVSSYEQYF.

The chain uses TRBV19 and TRBJ2-5; 7 positions agree with TRBD2. Germline V gene sequence: CDR1 LNHDA, CDR2 SQIVND (reference sequence). This CDR3 is built from 11 residues. Trimming removed 8 bases from V and 13 bases from J; junction bases left unmatched: 10. The CDR3 loop is CASGESGKPYF. CDR3 in DNA: TGTGCCAGTGGCGAAAGCGGGAAACCGTACTTC.

V gene TRBV27 combines with J gene TRBJ1-5, with unresolved D. CDR1 and CDR2 (germline): MNHEY, SMNVEV (reference sequence). V lost 2 bases, J lost 4 bases, and 6 bases lay in between. The CDR3 sequence is 13 residues long. CDR3 sequence reads: CASSLAVNQPQHF. The CDR3 DNA reads as TGTGCCAGCAGTTTAGCGGTAAATCAGCCCCAGCATTTT.

The chain combines TRBV2 with TRBJ2-1; TRBD2 agrees at 13 bases. Germline V lookup: CDR1 SNHLY, CDR2 FYNNEI. The V gene end was trimmed by 6 bases and the J gene end by 15 bases; junction bases not matched to a gene: 14. The CDR3 covers 15 residues. CDR3 nucleotide sequence: TGTGCCAGCAGCCCACTCGGACTAGCGGGGGAAACGGTGTTCTTC. Encoded protein: CASSPLGLAGETVFF.

This sequence joins TRBV5-1 and TRBJ1-1, with 11 nucleotides matching TRBD1. The CDR3 consists of 15 residues. CDR1 is SGHRS, CDR2 YFSETQ, per germline. Trimming at V came to 6 bases and at J to 1 base, leaving 5 bases not matched to a gene. CDR3: CASTRTGGSNTEAFF. In nucleotides, the CDR3 is TGCGCCAGCACCCGGACAGGGGGCTCGAACACTGAAGCTTTCTTT.

This rearrangement joins TRBV2 to TRBJ2-1; 9 nucleotides line up with TRBD2. The CDR3 consists of 15 residues. The junction had 4 bases not matched to a gene; V was cut back by 6 bases and J by 1 base. The germline gives CDR1 SNHLY, CDR2 FYNNEI. CDR3 coding DNA: TGTGCCAGCAGAGCTCTAGCGGGATCCTACAATGAGCAGTTCTTC. Amino acid sequence: CASRALAGSYNEQFF.

The J gene is TRBJ1-2, the V gene TRBV18, with TRBD1 matching over 8 bases. This CDR3 region has 16 residues. The germline V gene encodes CDR1 KGHSH and CDR2 LQKENI. J gave up 1 base and V 2 bases, and 6 bases lay outside the gene matches. The CDR3 loop is CASSPTGQGGNYGYTF. The CDR3 coding sequence is TGTGCCAGCTCACCAACTGGACAGGGCGGTAACTATGGCTACACCTTC.

The chain uses TRBV28 and TRBJ1-4; unclear D gene. V lost 3 bases and J 7 bases, leaving 6 bases between the germline ends. This CDR3 contains 12 residues. Per the germline V gene, CDR1 is MDHEN and CDR2 is SYDVKM. The CDR3 spells CASSLAGEKLFF. CDR3 sequence (DNA): TGTGCCAGCAGTTTGGCAGGTGAAAAACTGTTTTTT.

The chain's CDR3 is CASSLSAMWERTYNEQFF. In nucleotides, the CDR3 is TGTGCCAGCAGTTTATCTGCTATGTGGGAGAGAACTTACAATGAGCAGTTCTTC. The J gene is TRBJ2-1, the V gene TRBV27; D perhaps matches TRBD2 (5 bases). There are 18 residues in the CDR3. Trimming shortened V by 0 bases and J by 4 bases, and 19 bases separated the two germline ends. Germline CDR1 reads MNHEY; CDR2 reads SMNVEV (reference sequence).

This sequence joins TRBV7-9 and TRBJ2-2, with TRBD1 matching over 9 bases. V lost 4 bases, J lost 8 bases, and 11 bases stayed unmatched. Germline CDR1 reads SEHNR; CDR2 reads FQNEAQ (reference sequence). The CDR3 consists of 16 residues. CDR3 nucleotides: TGTGCCAGCAGCTCTCTGGGACAGGGTGTAGTAGGGGAGCTGTTTTTT. It yields the protein CASSSLGQGVVGELFF.

This rearrangement joins TRBV6-1 to TRBJ2-7; the match to TRBD1 covers 8 bases. V was clipped by 5 bases and J by 1 base; unmatched bases: 7. CDR1 and CDR2 from the germline V gene are MNHNS and SASEGT. The CDR3 contains 15 residues. This CDR3 is CASSILYRGSYEQYF. The CDR3 DNA sequence: TGTGCCAGCAGTATCTTGTACAGGGGGTCCTACGAGCAGTACTTC.

The chain couples TRBV28 to TRBJ2-7; no clear D. CDR3 length: 12 amino acids. The germline gives CDR1 MDHEN, CDR2 SYDVKM. Trimming took off 3 bases at V and 4 bases at J, with 7 bases between the two ends. The CDR3 DNA follows: TGTGCCAGCAGTTTCGCTAGGTACGAGCAGTACTTC. Amino acids: CASSFARYEQYF.

This chain joins TRBV5-1 and TRBJ2-1, with D unresolved. The CDR3 runs 16 residues. CDR1 and CDR2 from the germline V gene are SGHRS and YFSETQ. Trimming took 1 base from V and 0 from J, leaving 11 bases between them. The CDR3 protein is CASSLTTANSYNEQFF. Here the CDR3 DNA reads TGCGCCAGCAGCTTGACGACTGCTAACTCCTACAATGAGCAGTTCTTC.

V is TRBV6-6 and J is TRBJ2-1; 8 positions match TRBD2. Germline CDR1 MNHNY, CDR2 SVGAGI (reference sequence). Germline trimming cut 8 bases from V and 4 bases from J; bases unmatched to any gene: 7. CDR3 length equals 14 residues. The CDR3 protein is CASRPGLVYNEQFF. The CDR3 DNA sequence: TGTGCCAGCCGGCCGGGACTAGTTTACAATGAGCAGTTCTTC.

This clone was found once. The chain is built from TRBV5-4 and TRBJ1-1; the D gene is possibly TRBD1 (5 bases). Germline assignment: CDR1 SGHNT and CDR2 YYREEE (reference sequence). The germline V and J ends were trimmed by 4 bases and 0 bases, with 19 bases remaining between them. This CDR3 has 17 residues. CDR3 in amino acids: CASSIGGGLTVNTEAFF. CDR3 bases: TGTGCCAGCAGCATCGGGGGGGGATTGACGGTGAACACTGAAGCTTTCTTT.

This chain joins TRBV5-4 and TRBJ2-2; D possibly corresponds to TRBD1 (6 bases). V gave up 3 bases and J gave up 4 bases, with 16 bases separating them. The germline gives CDR1 SGHNT, CDR2 YYREEE (reference sequence). This CDR3 is 16 amino acids long. CDR3 in amino acids: CASSYNRVKGTGELFF. CDR3 nucleotide sequence: TGTGCCAGCAGCTACAACAGGGTTAAGGGCACCGGGGAGCTGTTTTTT. The whole variable domain, filled in from reference TRBV5-4 and TRBJ2-2, reads ETGVTQSPTHLIKTRGQQVTLRCSSQSGHNTVSWYQQALGQGPQFIFQYYREEENGRGNFPPRFSGLQFPNYSSELNVNALELDDSALYLCASSYNRVKGTGELFFGEGSRLTVL.

J is TRBJ2-4 and V is TRBV29-1; 7 bases are a match to TRBD1. V was pared by 0 bases and J by 8 bases, with 10 bases of the junction left unmatched. This CDR3 contains 15 residues. Germline V gene lookup returns CDR1 SQVTM and CDR2 ANQGSEA. This CDR3 is CSVEEGKGAGDIQYF. The CDR3 nucleotides are TGCAGCGTTGAAGAAGGGAAGGGGGCTGGGGACATTCAGTACTTC.

The chain employs TRBV19 and TRBJ2-7; 11 bases agree with TRBD2. CDR3 length: 14 residues. V dropped 5 bases and J dropped 7; count of bases not matched to a gene: 7. Germline values: CDR1 LNHDA, CDR2 SQIVND (reference sequence). CDR3 residues: CASSATSGAVEQYF. The CDR3 DNA reads as TGTGCCAGTAGTGCGACTAGCGGGGCCGTGGAGCAGTACTTC.

The chain carries TRBV5-1 and TRBJ2-2; TRBD2 aligns across 12 bases. There are 18 residues in the CDR3. Germline-derived CDR1 and CDR2 are SGHRS and YFSETQ. With V trimmed by 5 bases and J by 3 bases, 11 bases remained unmatched. The CDR3 DNA follows: TGCGCCAGCAGTCCCCACTCGACTAGCGGGAGATACACCGGGGAGCTGTTTTTT. Its translation is CASSPHSTSGRYTGELFF.

This clone has a single count. The V call is TRBV2, the J call TRBJ2-7; D perhaps matches TRBD1 (5 bases). Germline V gives CDR1 SNHLY, CDR2 FYNNEI. The germline V and J ends were trimmed by 6 bases and 0 bases, with 15 bases remaining between them. The CDR3 has 15 residues. In nucleotides, the CDR3 is TGTGCCAGCAGATTCACAGGTGAACCCTCCTACGAGCAGTACTTC. Its protein is CASRFTGEPSYEQYF.

In nucleotides, the CDR3 is TGTGCCAGCAGCGTCGGACTAGCGGGAGTTCCCACAGATACGCAGTATTTT. Translating it yields CASSVGLAGVPTDTQYF. The genes are TRBV9 and TRBJ2-3; TRBD2 matches at 13 bases. This CDR3 contains 17 residues. Germline V CDR1 and CDR2: SGDLS, YYNGEE. The V segment lost 2 bases and the J segment 2 bases; nucleotides outside the gene matches: 5. The full variable domain, completed using reference TRBV9 and TRBJ2-3, is DSGVTQTPKHLITATGQRVTLRCSPRSGDLSVYWYQQSLDQGLQFLIQYYNGEERAKGNILERFSAQQFPDLHSELNLSSLELGDSALYFCASSVGLAGVPTDTQYFGPGTRLTVL.

The chain couples TRBV7-8 to TRBJ2-7; D remains ambiguous. The CDR3 consists of 13 residues. The germline CDR1 and CDR2 sequences are SGHVS and FQNEAQ. Trimming removed 2 bases from V and 1 base from J, with 6 bases in between. The CDR3, as DNA: TGTGCCAGCAGCTTAACTCCTTCCTACGAGCAGTACTTC. Protein: CASSLTPSYEQYF.